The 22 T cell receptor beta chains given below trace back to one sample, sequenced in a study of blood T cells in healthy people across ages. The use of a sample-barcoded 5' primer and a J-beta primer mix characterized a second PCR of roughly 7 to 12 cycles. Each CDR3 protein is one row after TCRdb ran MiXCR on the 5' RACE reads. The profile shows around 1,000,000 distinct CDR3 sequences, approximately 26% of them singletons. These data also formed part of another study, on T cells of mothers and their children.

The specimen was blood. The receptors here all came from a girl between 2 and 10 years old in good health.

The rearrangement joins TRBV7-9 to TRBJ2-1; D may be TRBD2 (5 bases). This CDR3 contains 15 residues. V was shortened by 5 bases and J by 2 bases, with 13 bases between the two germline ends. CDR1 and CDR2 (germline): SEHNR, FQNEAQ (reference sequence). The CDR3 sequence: CASSGRDIPYNEQFF. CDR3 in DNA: TGTGCCAGCAGCGGCCGGGATATCCCCTACAATGAGCAGTTCTTC.

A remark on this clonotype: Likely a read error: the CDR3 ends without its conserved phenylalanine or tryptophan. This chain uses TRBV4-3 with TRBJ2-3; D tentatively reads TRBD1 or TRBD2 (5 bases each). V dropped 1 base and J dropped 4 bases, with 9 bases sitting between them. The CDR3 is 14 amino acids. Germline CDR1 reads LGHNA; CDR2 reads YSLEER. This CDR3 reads CASSQGGWADTQYL. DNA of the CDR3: TGCGCCAGCAGCCAAGGGGGGTGGGCAGATACGCAGTATCTT.

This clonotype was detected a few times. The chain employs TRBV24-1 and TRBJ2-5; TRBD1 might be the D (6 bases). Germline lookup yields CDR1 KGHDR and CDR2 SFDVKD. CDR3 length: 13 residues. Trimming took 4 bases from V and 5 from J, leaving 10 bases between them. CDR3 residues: CATSDPRGETQYF. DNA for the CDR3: TGTGCCACCAGTGACCCTAGGGGGGAGACCCAGTACTTC.

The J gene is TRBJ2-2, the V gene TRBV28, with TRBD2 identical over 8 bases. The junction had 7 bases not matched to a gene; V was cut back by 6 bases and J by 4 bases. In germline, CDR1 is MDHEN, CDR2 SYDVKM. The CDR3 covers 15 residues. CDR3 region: CASSSGTSTTGELFF. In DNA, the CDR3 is TGTGCCAGCAGCTCCGGGACTAGTACCACCGGGGAGCTGTTTTTT.

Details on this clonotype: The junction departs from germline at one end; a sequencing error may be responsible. The CDR3: CASSQTSGSIYNEQSF. DNA for the CDR3: TGTGCCAGCAGCCAGACTAGCGGGAGTATTTACAATGAGCAGTCCTTC. This sequence joins TRBV14 and TRBJ2-1; 12 nucleotides align to TRBD2. The CDR3 extends over 16 amino acids. The germline CDR1 and CDR2 sequences are SGHDN and FVKESK.

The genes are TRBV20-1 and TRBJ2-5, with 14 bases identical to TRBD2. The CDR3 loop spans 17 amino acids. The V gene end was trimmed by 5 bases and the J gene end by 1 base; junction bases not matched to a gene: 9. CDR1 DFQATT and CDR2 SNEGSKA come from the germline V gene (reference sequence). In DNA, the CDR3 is TGCAGTGCTGCGACTAGCGGGAGGGCCTCCCCCCAAGAGACCCAGTACTTC. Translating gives CSAATSGRASPQETQYF.

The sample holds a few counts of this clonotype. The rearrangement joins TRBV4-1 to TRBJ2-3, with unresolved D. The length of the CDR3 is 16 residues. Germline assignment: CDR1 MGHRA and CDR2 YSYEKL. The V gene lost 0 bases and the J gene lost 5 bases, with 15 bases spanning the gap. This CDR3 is CASSQELDLAVDTQYF. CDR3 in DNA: TGCGCCAGCAGCCAAGAGCTGGATCTTGCAGTAGATACGCAGTATTTT.

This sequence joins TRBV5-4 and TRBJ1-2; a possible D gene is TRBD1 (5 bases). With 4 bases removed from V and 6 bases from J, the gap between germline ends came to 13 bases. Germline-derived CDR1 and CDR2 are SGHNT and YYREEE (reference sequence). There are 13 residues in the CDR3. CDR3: CASSTSGWNGYTF. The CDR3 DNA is TGTGCCAGCAGCACCTCAGGGTGGAATGGCTACACCTTC.

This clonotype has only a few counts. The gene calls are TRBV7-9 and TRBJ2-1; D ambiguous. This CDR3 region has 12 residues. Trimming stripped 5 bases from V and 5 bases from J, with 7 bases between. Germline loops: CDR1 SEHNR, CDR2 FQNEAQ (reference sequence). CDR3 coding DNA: TGTGCCAGCAGCCCGACGCACAATGAGCAGTTCTTC. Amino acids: CASSPTHNEQFF.

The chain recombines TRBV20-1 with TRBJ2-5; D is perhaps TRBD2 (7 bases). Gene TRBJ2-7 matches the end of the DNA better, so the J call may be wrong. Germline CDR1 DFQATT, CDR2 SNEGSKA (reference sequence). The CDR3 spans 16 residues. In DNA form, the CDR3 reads TGCAGTGCTAGAGATTTACAGGGAGGGGGATTCTACGAGCAGTACTTC. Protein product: CSARDLQGGGFYEQYF.

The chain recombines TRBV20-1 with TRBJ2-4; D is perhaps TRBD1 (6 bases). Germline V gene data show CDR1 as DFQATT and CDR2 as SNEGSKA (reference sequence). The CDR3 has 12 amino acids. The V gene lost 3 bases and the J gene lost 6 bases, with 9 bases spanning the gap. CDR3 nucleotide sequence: TGCAGTGCTAGCAGGGGACCAAACATTCAGTACTTC. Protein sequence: CSASRGPNIQYF.

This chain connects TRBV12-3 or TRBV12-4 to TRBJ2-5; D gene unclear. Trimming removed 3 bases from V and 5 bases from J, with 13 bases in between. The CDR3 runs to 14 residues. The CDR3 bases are TGTGCCAGCAGTTTTCAAGGAATTGATGAGACCCAGTACTTC. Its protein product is CASSFQGIDETQYF.

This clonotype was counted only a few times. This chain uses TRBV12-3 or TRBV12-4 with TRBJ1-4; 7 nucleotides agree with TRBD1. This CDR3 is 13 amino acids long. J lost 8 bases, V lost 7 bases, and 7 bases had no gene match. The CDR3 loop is CASNLRQGEKLFF. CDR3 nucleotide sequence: TGTGCCAGCAATCTCCGACAGGGCGAAAAACTGTTTTTT.

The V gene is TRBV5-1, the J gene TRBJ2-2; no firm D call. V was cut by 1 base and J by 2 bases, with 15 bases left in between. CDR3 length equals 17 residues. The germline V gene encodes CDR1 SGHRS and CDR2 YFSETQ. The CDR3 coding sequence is TGCGCCAGCAGCTTGAGGTCCCCAGCGACTAACACCGGGGAGCTGTTTTTT. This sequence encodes CASSLRSPATNTGELFF.

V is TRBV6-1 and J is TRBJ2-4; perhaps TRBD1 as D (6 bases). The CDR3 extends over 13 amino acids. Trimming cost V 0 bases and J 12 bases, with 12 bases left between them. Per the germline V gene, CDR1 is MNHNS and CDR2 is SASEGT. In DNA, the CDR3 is TGTGCCAGCAGTGAAGCGTTATGGGGACATCAGTACTTC. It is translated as CASSEALWGHQYF.

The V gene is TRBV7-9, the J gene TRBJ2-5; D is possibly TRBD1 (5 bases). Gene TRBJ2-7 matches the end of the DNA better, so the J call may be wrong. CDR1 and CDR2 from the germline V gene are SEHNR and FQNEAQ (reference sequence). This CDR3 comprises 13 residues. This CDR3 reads CASSLRSRDEQYF. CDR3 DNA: TGTGCCAGCAGCTTACGTTCCAGGGACGAGCAGTACTTC.

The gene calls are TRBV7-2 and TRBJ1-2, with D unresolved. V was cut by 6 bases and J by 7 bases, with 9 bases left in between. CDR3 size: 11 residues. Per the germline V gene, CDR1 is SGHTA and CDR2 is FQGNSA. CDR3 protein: CASSPWGGYTF. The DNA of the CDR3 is TGTGCCAGCAGTCCGTGGGGTGGCTACACCTTC.

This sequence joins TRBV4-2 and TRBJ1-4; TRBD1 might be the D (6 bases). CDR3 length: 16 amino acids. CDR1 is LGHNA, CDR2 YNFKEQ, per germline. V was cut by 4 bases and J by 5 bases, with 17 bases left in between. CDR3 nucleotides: TGTGCCAGCAGCCTCACGGCCCAGGGGCCGAATGAAAAACTGTTTTTT. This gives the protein CASSLTAQGPNEKLFF.

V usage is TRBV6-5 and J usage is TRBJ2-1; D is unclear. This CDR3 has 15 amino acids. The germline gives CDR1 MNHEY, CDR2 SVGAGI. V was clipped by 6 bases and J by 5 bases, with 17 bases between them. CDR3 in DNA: TGTGCCAGCAGCTCAAGGGTCAAAAACAACAATGAGCAGTTCTTC. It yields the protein CASSSRVKNNNEQFF.

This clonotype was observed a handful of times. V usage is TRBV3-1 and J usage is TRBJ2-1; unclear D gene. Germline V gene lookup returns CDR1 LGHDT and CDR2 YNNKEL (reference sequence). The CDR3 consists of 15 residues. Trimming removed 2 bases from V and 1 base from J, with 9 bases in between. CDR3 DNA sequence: TGTGCCAGCAGCCAATCACGGGCTTCCTACAATGAGCAGTTCTTC. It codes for CASSQSRASYNEQFF.

The CDR3 coding sequence is TGCAGCGTTGAGAGGGGAGCCTACGAGCAGTACTTC. Translation: CSVERGAYEQYF. This chain connects TRBV29-1 to TRBJ2-7, with D perhaps matching TRBD1 or TRBD2 (5 bases each). Germline assignment: CDR1 SQVTM and CDR2 ANQGSEA. V lost 3 bases to trimming and J lost 2 bases, with 8 bases between them. The CDR3 consists of 12 residues.

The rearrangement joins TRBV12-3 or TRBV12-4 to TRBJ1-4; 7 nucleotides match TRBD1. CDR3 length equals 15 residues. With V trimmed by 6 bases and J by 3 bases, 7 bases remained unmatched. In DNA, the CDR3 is TGTGCCAGCAGCCCGCTGACAGGGTCTAATGAAAAACTGTTTTTT. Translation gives CASSPLTGSNEKLFF.